This T cell receptor beta chain is drawn from a study of blood T cell repertoires in COVID-19. The overall study: From T cells, B-cell-depleted T cells, or PBMCs came the material, which was cDNA or gDNA.

CDR3 length equals 14 residues. V was pared by 0 bases and J by 0 bases, with 5 bases between. CDR1 and CDR2 from the germline V gene are LGHNT and FRNRAP. Original methodology: Nucleated cell number was recorded as an estimate derived from reference gene primer amplification. Only in-frame clones appear in the TCRdb table, and some are missing; sequencing was by immunoSEQ multiplex PCR. That table is the source of V, J and clone size, and D and trimming were worked out from the DNA. The sample records about 240,000 clones, around 89% being singletons. This sequence was found in a woman between 40 and 55 years old who had recovered from COVID-19. What was sequenced was peripheral blood. The rearrangement links TRBV12-5 to TRBJ1-1; D gene uncertain. The CDR3, as DNA: TGTGCTAGTGGTTTGGTGGGCGTGAACACTGAAGCTTTCTTT. Amino acid sequence: CASGLVGVNTEAFF.